This entry describes one T cell receptor beta chain. The data were taken from a study of Ad26.COV2.S vaccination and SARS-CoV-2 variants. For the study at large: Recipients of Ad26.COV2.S got it intramuscularly, once or twice 56 days apart.

TCRdb's copy holds only in-frame clones and misses some; the assay was immunoSEQ multiplex PCR. The repertoire holds some 300,000 clones, with around 81% as singletons. Germline values: CDR1 MNHNY, CDR2 SVGAGI (reference sequence). V was pared by 0 bases and J by 6 bases, with 2 bases of the junction left unmatched. The CDR3 has 15 amino acids. Specified treatment: over 15 received Ad26.COV2.S at low or high dose, single or two shots; about 5 received placebo; per-sample allocation not given. After the first vaccine or placebo injection, samples were drawn on day 63. Within Boston, the person who donated was an adult of 18-55 years.

The rearrangement uses TRBV6-6 and TRBJ1-6, with TRBD1 matching over 7 bases. The specimen was peripheral blood, collected in a trial of Ad26.COV2.S vaccine versus placebo. This TCR was sampled from a person aged 18 to 65 who received the Ad26.COV2.S COVID-19 vaccine or a placebo. CDR3 sequence (DNA): TGTGCCAGCAGTTACTCAGGACAGGCTAATTCACCCCTCCACTTT. Its translation is CASSYSGQANSPLHF.